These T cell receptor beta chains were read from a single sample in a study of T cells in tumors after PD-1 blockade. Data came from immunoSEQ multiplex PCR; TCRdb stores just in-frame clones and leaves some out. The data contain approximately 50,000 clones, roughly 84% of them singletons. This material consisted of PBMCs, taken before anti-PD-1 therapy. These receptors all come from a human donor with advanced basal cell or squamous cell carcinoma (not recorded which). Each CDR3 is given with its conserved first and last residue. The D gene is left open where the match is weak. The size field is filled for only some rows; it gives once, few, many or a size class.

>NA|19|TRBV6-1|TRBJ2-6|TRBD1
TGTGCCAGCAGTGAAGTAGTATCCCAGGGGGCGTTTGGGGCCAACGTCCTGACTTTC
CASSEVVSQGAFGANVLTF
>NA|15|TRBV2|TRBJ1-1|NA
TGTGCCAGCAGTGAAAACGGGGCAGATAGGACTGAAGCTTTCTTT
CASSENGADRTEAFF
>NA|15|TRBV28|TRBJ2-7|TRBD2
TGTGCCAGCAGTCGGACTAGCGGGATAAGGAACGAGCAGTACTTC
CASSRTSGIRNEQYF
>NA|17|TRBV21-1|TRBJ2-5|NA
TGTGCCAGCAGCAAAGGGCAGGGGGGTAGGTGGCAAGAGACCCAGTACTTC
CASSKGQGGRWQETQYF
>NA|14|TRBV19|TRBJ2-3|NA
TGTGCCGCCTCCCCGGGAATCGTCACAGATACGCAGTATTTT
CAASPGIVTDTQYF
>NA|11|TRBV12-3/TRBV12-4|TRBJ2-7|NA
TGTGCCAGCAGTTTATGGAACGAGCAGTACTTC
CASSLWNEQYF
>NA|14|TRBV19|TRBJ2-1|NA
TGTGCCAGTAGTATTACAGGCATCCCGGGTGAGCAGTTCTTC
CASSITGIPGEQFF
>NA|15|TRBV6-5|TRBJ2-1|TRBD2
TGTGCCAGCAGCTGGACTAGCGGGACCTACAATGAGCAGTTCTTC
CASSWTSGTYNEQFF
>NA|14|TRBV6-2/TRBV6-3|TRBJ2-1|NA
TGTGCCAGCAGTTACCCCGGACCGGGGGATGAGCAGTTCTTC
CASSYPGPGDEQFF
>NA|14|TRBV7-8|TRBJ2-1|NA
TGTGCCAGCAGCTTATTGGGGATGGGGGGGCAGCAGTTCTTC
CASSLLGMGGQQFF
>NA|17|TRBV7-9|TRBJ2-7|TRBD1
TGTGCCAGCAGCCCGCCTGGGACAGGGGCAAGCTCCTACGAGCAGTACTTC
CASSPPGTGASSYEQYF
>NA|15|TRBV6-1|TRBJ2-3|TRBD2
TGTGCCAGCAGTGAATGGGGACTAGCTTCAGATACGCAGTATTTT
CASSEWGLASDTQYF
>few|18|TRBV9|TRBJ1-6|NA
TGTGCCAGCAGCGTAGGGGCAGTAGTTAGCTCCTATAATTCACCCCTCCACTTT
CASSVGAVVSSYNSPLHF
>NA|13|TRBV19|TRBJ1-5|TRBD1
TGTGCCAGTAGTAGACAGGGGGAATCGCCCCAGCATTTT
CASSRQGESPQHF
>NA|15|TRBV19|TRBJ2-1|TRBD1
TGTGCCAGTAGTATGTTGCAGGGGGTGAACAATGAGCAGTTCTTC
CASSMLQGVNNEQFF
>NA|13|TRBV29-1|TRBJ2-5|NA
TGCAGCGCCCGACAGAGACTTCAAGAGACCCAGTACTTC
CSARQRLQETQYF
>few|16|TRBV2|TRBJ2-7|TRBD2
TGTGCCAGCAGTACGGCCACTAGCGGGCGATCTTACGAGCAGTACTTC
CASSTATSGRSYEQYF
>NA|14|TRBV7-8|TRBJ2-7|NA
TGTGCCAGCAGCTTACAACAGGGTGACTACGAGCAGTACTTC
CASSLQQGDYEQYF
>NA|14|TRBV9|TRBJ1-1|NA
TGTGCCAGCAGCGTGTCCGGGGGGCCCACTGAAGCTTTCTTT
CASSVSGGPTEAFF
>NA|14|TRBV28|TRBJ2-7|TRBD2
TGTGCCAGCAGTGAACAGCGGGACTCCTACGAGCAGTACTTC
CASSEQRDSYEQYF
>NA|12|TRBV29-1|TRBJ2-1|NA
TGCAGCGTAGGGGACCTTTACAATGAGCAGTTCTTC
CSVGDLYNEQFF
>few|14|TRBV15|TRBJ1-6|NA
TGTGCCACCAGCGGGTCCAGGAGGGATTCACCCCTCCACTTT
CATSGSRRDSPLHF
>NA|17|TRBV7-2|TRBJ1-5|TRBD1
TGTGCCAGCAGCTCAGGGAGGACAGGGTCGAGCAATCAGCCCCAGCATTTT
CASSSGRTGSSNQPQHF
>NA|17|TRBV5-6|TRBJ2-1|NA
TGTGCCAGCACCGACCCCTTTAGTCAGAAGGAATACAATGAGCAGTTCTTC
CASTDPFSQKEYNEQFF
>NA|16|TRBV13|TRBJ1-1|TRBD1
TGTGCCAGCAGCCGCGTAACAGGGGAGAGGAACACTGAAGCTTTCTTT
CASSRVTGERNTEAFF
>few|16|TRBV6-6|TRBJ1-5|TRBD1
TGTGCCAGCAGTTTACCGGGACAGGGGCTTTATCAGCCCCAGCATTTT
CASSLPGQGLYQPQHF
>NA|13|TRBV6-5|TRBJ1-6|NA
TGTGCCAGCAAGGGGGACTCAAATTCACCCCTCCACTTT
CASKGDSNSPLHF
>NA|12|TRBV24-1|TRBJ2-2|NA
TGTGCCACCAGTGGAAACACCGGGGAGCTGTTTTTT
CATSGNTGELFF
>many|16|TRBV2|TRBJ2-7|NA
TGTGCCAGCAGTGACCTCGGGAGGGGGCTCTCCTACGAGCAGTACTTC
CASSDLGRGLSYEQYF
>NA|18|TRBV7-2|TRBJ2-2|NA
TGTGCCAGCAGCTTAGCGCGTCGGGGGGCGATCGGTACCGGGGAGCTGTTTTTT
CASSLARRGAIGTGELFF
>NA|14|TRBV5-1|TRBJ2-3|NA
TGCGCCAGCAACTCTGGCGGGGGCACAGATACGCAGTATTTT
CASNSGGGTDTQYF
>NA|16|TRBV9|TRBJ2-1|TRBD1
TGTGCCAGCAGTCCTAGGGGGCTGGTCGCCTACAATGAGCAGTTCTTC
CASSPRGLVAYNEQFF
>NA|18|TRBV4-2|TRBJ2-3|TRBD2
TGTGCCAGCAGCCTAGGACTAGCGGGCCAATCGGGGGCAGATACGCAGTATTTT
CASSLGLAGQSGADTQYF
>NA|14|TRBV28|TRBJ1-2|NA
TGTGCCAGCAGTTTTTACAGGGACTCGGGTGGCTACACCTTC
CASSFYRDSGGYTF
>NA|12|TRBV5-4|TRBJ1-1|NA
TGTGCCAGCAACTCCGGGGGTACTGAAGCTTTCTTT
CASNSGGTEAFF
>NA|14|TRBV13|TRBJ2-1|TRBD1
TGTGCCAGCAGCCAAAAATTCGACAGGGCGGAGCAGTTCTTC
CASSQKFDRAEQFF
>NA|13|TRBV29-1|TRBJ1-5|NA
TGCAGCGTTGAAGTGAATAGCAATCAGCCCCAGCATTTT
CSVEVNSNQPQHF